This T cell receptor (beta chain) was found in a study of shared clonotypes between healthy human individuals. Study-wide points: It was observed that roughly 4.8% of naive CD4 clonotypes were shared across a handful of donors.

On this clone itself: Its cognate antigen is unknown.

The authors split each subset's genomic DNA evenly across several immunoSEQ plates. TCRdb keeps only in-frame clones here, not all; method: immunoSEQ multiplex PCR. The repertoire holds approximately 2,300,000 clones, 85% to 95% seen once, with approximately 0.39% in the top ten. The CDR3 length is 14 residues. The V end lost 7 bases, the J end lost 1 base, and 14 bases lay between the germline ends. Germline V lookup: CDR1 SGHRS, CDR2 YFSETQ. All donors qualified as healthy HIV-negative adults and had experienced no recent acute infections or vaccinations. CD4+ cell separation produced CD45RA+ naive and CD45RA-negative memory subsets.

The chain is built from TRBV5-1 and TRBJ1-1, with D perhaps TRBD1 (6 bases). The sequencing sample was made of naive CD4+ T cells from PBMCs. Subset defined: CD45RA+ positively selected. This sequence was found in a man between 18 and 35 years old in good health. Some clones in this sample may be carry-over from other donors' samples. The CDR3 DNA reads as TGCGCCAGCCAAACCGGGACAACGAACACTGAAGCTTTCTTT. This encodes CASQTGTTNTEAFF. The variable domain in full, with the rest retrieved from reference TRBV5-1 and TRBJ1-1, is KAGVTQTPRYLIKTRGQQVTLSCSPISGHRSVSWYQQTPGQGLQFLFEYFSETQRNKGNFPGRFSGRQFSNSRSEMNVSTLELGDSALYLCASQTGTTNTEAFFGQGTRLTVV.